The 29 T cell receptor beta chains below all came from one sample that was sequenced in a study of shared clonotypes between healthy human individuals. Some clones are missing from TCRdb's copy, which holds only in-frame ones; the method was immunoSEQ multiplex PCR. This table holds about 1.1 million clones, approximately 75% found once. Specimen: memory CD4+ T cells from PBMCs. Subset noted: CD45RA-negative fraction. The origin of the receptors is a man aged 18 to 30 in good health. Some clones in this sample may be carry-over from other donors' samples.

A word on this clone: This sample includes further DNA sequences coding for the same CDR3. This sequence joins TRBV30 and TRBJ2-1; unclear D gene. The CDR3 is 11 residues long. Germline V gene sequence: CDR1 GTSNPN, CDR2 SVGIG (reference sequence). V was pared by 3 bases and J by 5 bases, with 5 bases between. The CDR3 DNA is TGTGCCTGGAGCGGAGACAATGAGCAGTTCTTC. Protein sequence: CAWSGDNEQFF. Full variable domain (rest looked up from reference TRBV30 and TRBJ2-1): SQTIHQWPATLVQPVGSPLSLECTVEGTSNPNLYWYRQAAGRGLQLLFYSVGIGQISSEVPQNLSASRPQDRQFILSSKKLLLSDSGFYLCAWSGDNEQFFGPGTRLTVL.

This rearrangement joins TRBV5-4 to TRBJ2-7; D remains ambiguous. Trimming cost V 0 bases and J 2 bases, with 12 bases left between them. The CDR3 covers 15 residues. Germline V gene lookup returns CDR1 SGHNT and CDR2 YYREEE (reference sequence). CDR3 protein: CASSLEPGRTYEQYF. The CDR3 DNA follows: TGTGCCAGCAGCTTGGAGCCGGGCAGGACCTACGAGCAGTACTTC.

CDR3 loop: CAWSSWAYGYTF. The CDR3 bases are TGTGCCTGGAGTAGTTGGGCATATGGCTACACCTTC. J is TRBJ1-2 and V is TRBV30, with no clear D. Germline values: CDR1 GTSNPN, CDR2 SVGIG (reference sequence). The CDR3 loop spans 12 amino acids. The ends were cut back, 2 bases at V and 5 bases at J, with 9 bases in the middle.

This chain uses TRBV4-1 with TRBJ1-4; TRBD1 is a possible D gene (5 bases). Trimming pared 3 bases from V and 1 base from J, leaving 9 bases between. The CDR3 has 15 residues. Germline assignment: CDR1 MGHRA and CDR2 YSYEKL. The CDR3 loop reads CASSQYRQTNEKLFF. In DNA, the CDR3 is TGCGCCAGCAGCCAGTACAGGCAAACTAATGAAAAACTGTTTTTT.

This chain joins TRBV2 and TRBJ2-1; 10 bases are shared with TRBD1. Germline CDR1 is SNHLY and CDR2 is FYNNEI. This CDR3 has 16 amino acids. V lost 6 bases to trimming and J lost 0 bases; unmatched junction nucleotides: 5. This CDR3 is CASSDRGPSSYNEQFF. The CDR3 nucleotides are TGTGCCAGCAGCGACAGGGGGCCAAGCTCCTACAATGAGCAGTTCTTC.

This chain uses TRBV6-5 with TRBJ1-5, with D unclear. The germline V gene has CDR1 MNHEY and CDR2 SVGAGI. CDR3 length: 15 amino acids. V was shortened by 5 bases and J by 0 bases, with 11 bases between the two germline ends. Here the CDR3 DNA reads TGTGCCAGCAGTCCTCTGACACTTAGCAATCAGCCCCAGCATTTT. Amino acids: CASSPLTLSNQPQHF.

The V call is TRBV9, the J call TRBJ2-5; D remains unclear. The CDR3 runs to 12 residues. Germline loops: CDR1 SGDLS, CDR2 YYNGEE. Deletions cut 0 bases from V and 7 bases from J, with 7 bases between. CDR3 nucleotides: TGTGCCAGCAGCGTAGGGTGGGGGACCCAGTACTTC. Amino acids: CASSVGWGTQYF. The full variable domain, its missing parts supplied by reference TRBV9 and TRBJ2-5, is DSGVTQTPKHLITATGQRVTLRCSPRSGDLSVYWYQQSLDQGLQFLIQYYNGEERAKGNILERFSAQQFPDLHSELNLSSLELGDSALYFCASSVGWGTQYFGPGTRLLVL.

The chain uses TRBV30 and TRBJ2-7, with a tentative D call TRBD2 (6 bases). There are 14 residues in the CDR3. Germline CDR1 and CDR2: GTSNPN and SVGIG (reference sequence). V lost 5 bases and J 0 bases, leaving 14 bases between the germline ends. DNA of the CDR3: TGTGCCTGGGGTAGCGGCCGATACTCCTACGAGCAGTACTTC. Its translation: CAWGSGRYSYEQYF.

The chain is built from TRBV6-6 and TRBJ2-1; a possible D gene is TRBD1 (6 bases). Per the germline V gene, CDR1 is MNHNY and CDR2 is SVGAGI (reference sequence). This CDR3 is built from 13 residues. The germline V and J ends were trimmed by 4 bases and 8 bases, with 12 bases remaining between them. The CDR3 nucleotides read TGTGCCAGCAGTTTAGTCAGGGGTGATGAGCAGTTCTTC. It translates to CASSLVRGDEQFF.

This chain uses TRBV7-2 with TRBJ2-5; a possible D gene is TRBD2 (5 bases). Per germline, CDR1 SGHTA and CDR2 FQGNSA. V lost 0 bases, J lost 1 base, and 9 bases lay in between. The CDR3 has 15 amino acids. CDR3 in amino acids: CASSLAGAIQETQYF. The CDR3 DNA sequence: TGTGCCAGCAGCTTAGCGGGAGCCATCCAAGAGACCCAGTACTTC.

The chain has TRBV28 and TRBJ2-7, with D maybe TRBD1 (6 bases). Per germline, CDR1 MDHEN and CDR2 SYDVKM. The V and J ends lost 4 bases and 1 base respectively, with 17 bases between them. CDR3 length: 16 amino acids. Here the CDR3 reads CASSSQGYLLSYEQYF. CDR3 nucleotide sequence: TGTGCCAGCAGTTCCCAGGGGTACCTACTATCCTACGAGCAGTACTTC.

The rearrangement links TRBV7-9 to TRBJ2-1; D unclear. Trimming cost V 11 bases and J 4 bases, with 12 bases left between them. In germline, CDR1 is SEHNR, CDR2 FQNEAQ (reference sequence). The CDR3 is made up of 12 amino acids. This CDR3 reads CARSVGYNEQFF. The CDR3 DNA reads as TGTGCCCGGTCCGTGGGTTACAATGAGCAGTTCTTC.

The chain uses TRBV9 and TRBJ1-2, with TRBD1 identical over 9 bases. V was pared by 3 bases and J by 2 bases, with 8 bases of the junction left unmatched. Germline V lookup: CDR1 SGDLS, CDR2 YYNGEE. The CDR3 runs 16 residues. CDR3 residues: CASSAGQGQGNYGYTF. CDR3 DNA: TGTGCCAGCAGCGCCGGACAGGGGCAAGGGAACTATGGCTACACCTTC.

To note about this clone: The same CDR3 also results from other DNA sequences found in this sample. The chain carries TRBV5-1 and TRBJ2-1; tentative D call: TRBD2 (5 bases). The V end was cut by 0 bases, the J end by 1 base, with 11 bases between. The CDR3 covers 16 residues. Looked up from germline, CDR1 is SGHRS and CDR2 is YFSETQ. For the CDR3, the DNA is TGCGCCAGCAGCTTGGTTGGTAGCGCATCCTACAATGAGCAGTTCTTC. Translated, it gives CASSLVGSASYNEQFF.

The chain recombines TRBV7-6 with TRBJ1-1; tentatively, D is TRBD1 (5 bases). In germline, CDR1 is SGHVS, CDR2 FNYEAQ. Trimming took off 1 base at V and 7 bases at J, with 13 bases between the two ends. The CDR3 loop spans 14 amino acids. The CDR3 nucleotides are TGTGCCAGCAGCTTAGGGTCGGGACGGGGTGAAGCTTTCTTT. Protein sequence: CASSLGSGRGEAFF.

Only a few counts were recorded for this clone. The J gene is TRBJ2-1, the V gene TRBV9; TRBD2 is a possible D gene (6 bases). CDR1 is SGDLS, CDR2 YYNGEE, per germline. V lost 0 bases and J lost 0, with 13 bases in between. This CDR3 is built from 17 residues. CDR3 nucleotide sequence: TGTGCCAGCAGCGTAGGAGGCGGGGCGTACTCCTACAATGAGCAGTTCTTC. This gives the protein CASSVGGGAYSYNEQFF.

The DNA for the CDR3 is TGTGCCAGCAGCCCCCGCCCGAACACTGAAGCTTTCTTT. It yields the protein CASSPRPNTEAFF. The chain links TRBV9 to TRBJ1-1; no definite D call. There are 13 residues in the CDR3. Germline V gives CDR1 SGDLS, CDR2 YYNGEE. V was clipped by 4 bases and J by 1 base, with 8 bases between them. The full variable domain, in which reference TRBV9 and TRBJ1-1 provide the parts outside the CDR3, is DSGVTQTPKHLITATGQRVTLRCSPRSGDLSVYWYQQSLDQGLQFLIQYYNGEERAKGNILERFSAQQFPDLHSELNLSSLELGDSALYFCASSPRPNTEAFFGQGTRLTVV.

The chain combines TRBV4-1 with TRBJ2-7; D call uncertain. The CDR3 spans 15 residues. V lost 0 bases, J lost 3 bases, and 12 bases lay in between. Germline CDR1 MGHRA, CDR2 YSYEKL. The CDR3 nucleotides are TGCGCCAGCAGCCAAGAACAGAGGACCCTCTACGAGCAGTACTTC. This encodes CASSQEQRTLYEQYF.

The count of this clone is one. V usage is TRBV27 and J usage is TRBJ1-2; 8 positions agree with TRBD1. Germline V CDR1 and CDR2: MNHEY, SMNVEV (reference sequence). V gave up 4 bases and J gave up 5 bases; unmatched junction bases: 6. The CDR3 contains 14 residues. CDR3 protein: CASSSLTGVYGYTF. The CDR3 coding sequence is TGTGCCAGCAGTTCCTTGACAGGGGTGTATGGCTACACCTTC.

The chain joins TRBV27 to TRBJ2-3; the D is unclear. V was pared by 4 bases and J by 2 bases, with 7 bases between. The CDR3 runs to 13 residues. Per the germline V gene, CDR1 is MNHEY and CDR2 is SMNVEV (reference sequence). CDR3 amino acids: CASSSPNTDTQYF. CDR3 nucleotides: TGTGCCAGCAGTTCCCCAAACACAGATACGCAGTATTTT.

Remarks on this clone: This likely came from a read error, as a far larger clone is one base away. The sample holds other DNA sequences that translate to the same CDR3. This chain connects TRBV25-1 to TRBJ2-2; 11 bases match TRBD2. The V gene end was trimmed by 4 bases and the J gene end by 6 bases; junction bases not matched to a gene: 7. The CDR3 consists of 16 residues. Looked up from germline, CDR1 is MGHDK and CDR2 is SYGVNS. The CDR3 region has the DNA TGTGCCAGCAGTGGTCGACTAGCGGGATACGCCGGGGAGCTGTTTTTT. It yields the protein CASSGRLAGYAGELFF.

This sequence joins TRBV7-2 and TRBJ2-5; possibly TRBD1 or TRBD2 for D (5 bases each). CDR3 size: 15 residues. V lost 11 bases and J 1 base, leaving 20 bases between the germline ends. The germline gives CDR1 SGHTA, CDR2 FQGNSA. CDR3 loop: CACVSAPGPQETQYF. The CDR3 region has the DNA TGTGCCTGCGTCTCCGCCCCGGGACCCCAAGAGACCCAGTACTTC.

The chain links TRBV4-2 to TRBJ2-7; 11 bases fit TRBD2. The V gene's germline CDR1 is LGHNA and CDR2 YNFKEQ. V shed 0 bases and J 6 bases; nucleotides not matched to a gene: 10. There are 17 residues in the CDR3. As DNA, the CDR3 is TGTGCCAGCAGCCAAGATTTGCTAGCGGGAGGCCGGTTCGAGCAGTACTTC. It yields the protein CASSQDLLAGGRFEQYF.

This clone has just a few counts. This chain uses TRBV6-6 with TRBJ2-3; 10 bases agree with TRBD2. Losses at the gene ends were 4 bases for V and 4 bases for J; bases not matched to a gene: 8. Per the germline V gene, CDR1 is MNHNY and CDR2 is SVGAGI (reference sequence). The CDR3 contains 16 residues. The CDR3: CASSLSSGSFADTQYF. As DNA, the CDR3 is TGTGCCAGCAGTTTGTCTAGCGGGAGCTTTGCAGATACGCAGTATTTT.

The chain joins TRBV6-6 to TRBJ1-1; no reliable D call. This CDR3 comprises 10 residues. Germline V gene sequence: CDR1 MNHNY, CDR2 SVGAGI (reference sequence). The ends were cut back, 2 bases at V and 11 bases at J, with 6 bases in the middle. This chain's CDR3 is CASSYPPAFF. CDR3 DNA sequence: TGTGCCAGCAGTTACCCGCCTGCTTTCTTT.

The V call is TRBV10-3, the J call TRBJ2-3; 7 bases match TRBD1. CDR1 and CDR2 from the germline V gene are ENHRY and SYGVKD. Losses at the gene ends were 4 bases for V and 4 bases for J; bases not matched to a gene: 5. This CDR3 comprises 14 residues. CDR3 region: CAISGNRGADTQYF. CDR3 nucleotides: TGTGCCATCAGTGGTAACAGGGGCGCAGATACGCAGTATTTT.

V usage is TRBV30 and J usage is TRBJ2-7; 8 bases fit TRBD1. Germline CDR1 is GTSNPN and CDR2 is SVGIG (reference sequence). The CDR3 runs to 15 residues. The J segment lost 2 bases and the V segment lost 5 bases, leaving 11 bases of the junction unmatched. The CDR3 coding sequence is TGTGCCTGGGGCCGTGACAGGGGCTTTACCTACGAGCAGTACTTC. Amino acid sequence: CAWGRDRGFTYEQYF.

V and J are TRBV28 and TRBJ2-3; 7 bases align to TRBD2. The V segment lost 5 bases and the J segment 6 bases; nucleotides outside the gene matches: 14. The CDR3 has 16 amino acids. Germline V gene sequence: CDR1 MDHEN, CDR2 SYDVKM. The CDR3 DNA reads as TGTGCCAGCAGTCCCGGTGCAGGGCGGGAGCGCGATACGCAGTATTTT. It encodes CASSPGAGRERDTQYF.

CDR3 protein: CASSSQGATTEAFF. The CDR3 DNA sequence: TGCGCCAGCAGCTCACAGGGGGCGACCACTGAAGCTTTCTTT. The V gene is TRBV5-1, the J gene TRBJ1-1, with 9 bases that match TRBD1. Germline CDR1 SGHRS, CDR2 YFSETQ. This CDR3 is built from 14 residues. Trimming cost V 3 bases and J 4 bases; bases outside gene matches: 4.